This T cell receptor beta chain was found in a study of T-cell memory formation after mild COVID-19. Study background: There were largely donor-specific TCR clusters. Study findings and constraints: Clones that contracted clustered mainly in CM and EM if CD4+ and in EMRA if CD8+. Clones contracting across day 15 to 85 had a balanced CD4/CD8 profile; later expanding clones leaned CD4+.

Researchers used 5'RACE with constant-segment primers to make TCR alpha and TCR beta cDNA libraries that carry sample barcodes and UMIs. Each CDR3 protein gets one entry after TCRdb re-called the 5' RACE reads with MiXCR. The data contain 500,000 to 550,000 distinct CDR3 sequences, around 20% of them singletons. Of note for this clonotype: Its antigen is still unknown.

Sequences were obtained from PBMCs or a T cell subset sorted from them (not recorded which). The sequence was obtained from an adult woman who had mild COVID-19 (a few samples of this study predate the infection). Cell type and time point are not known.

The CDR3 DNA follows: TGTGCCAGCAGCTTAAATTCGGGACAGACCACAGATACGCAGTATTTT. It codes for CASSLNSGQTTDTQYF. This chain connects TRBV7-3 to TRBJ2-3; 7 positions match TRBD1. Trimming at V came to 1 base and at J to 2 bases, leaving 6 bases not matched to a gene. In germline, CDR1 is SGHTA, CDR2 FQGTGA. The CDR3 is 16 amino acids.